Below, 10 T cell receptor beta chains from the same sample are listed, as sequenced in a study of cytomegalovirus exposure and HLA in healthy donors. This PCR relied on a set of 60 Vbeta primers and 13 Jbeta primers. TCRdb's copy holds only in-frame clones and misses some; the assay was immunoSEQ multiplex PCR. The table has around 58,000 clones, 55% to 75% seen once. The material sequenced was PBMCs. The receptor source for this set is a man in his forties in good health and CMV-seropositive.

In its sample, this clone was seen a few times. This sequence joins TRBV20-1 and TRBJ2-7, with D possibly matching TRBD2 (5 bases). Trimming removed 7 bases from V and 5 bases from J, with 12 bases in between. This CDR3 contains 11 residues. Germline assignment: CDR1 DFQATT and CDR2 SNEGSKA (reference sequence). This chain's CDR3 is CSVISGNEQYF. DNA of the CDR3: TGCAGTGTCATTTCGGGGAACGAGCAGTACTTC.

This chain's CDR3 is CASSEALGGQGIGEQYF. CDR3 DNA sequence: TGTGCCAGCAGTGAAGCGCTGGGTGGACAGGGAATAGGCGAGCAGTACTTC. The chain combines TRBV6-1 with TRBJ2-7, with 8 bases aligning to TRBD1. The CDR3 is made up of 17 amino acids. CDR1 and CDR2 (germline): MNHNS, SASEGT. With 0 bases clipped from V and 6 bases from J, the junction kept 13 bases outside the gene matches.

This clone was recorded once. The genes are TRBV5-4 and TRBJ2-2, with 7 bases fitting TRBD2. The junction had 8 bases not matched to a gene; V was cut back by 3 bases and J by 6 bases. The CDR3 consists of 15 residues. Germline-derived CDR1 and CDR2 are SGHNT and YYREEE (reference sequence). The CDR3 coding sequence is TGTGCCAGCAGCTACGGCCTAGCGGACTCCGGGGAGCTGTTTTTT. Translated, it gives CASSYGLADSGELFF.

The chain couples TRBV5-4 to TRBJ1-2; D ambiguous. The CDR3 extends over 13 amino acids. V was cut by 9 bases and J by 4 bases, with 16 bases left in between. Per the germline V gene, CDR1 is SGHNT and CDR2 is YYREEE (reference sequence). CDR3 in amino acids: CATHLVVAYGYTF. CDR3 sequence (DNA): TGTGCCACCCACCTCGTGGTGGCCTATGGCTACACCTTC.

This rearrangement joins TRBV5-1 to TRBJ1-1; D unresolved. The CDR3 consists of 12 residues. V gave up 0 bases and J gave up 6 bases, with 6 bases separating them. CDR1 and CDR2 (germline): SGHRS, YFSETQ. This chain's CDR3 is CASSLGASEAFF. CDR3 coding DNA: TGCGCCAGCAGCTTGGGGGCATCTGAAGCTTTCTTT.

This clone was observed a handful of times. The rearrangement joins TRBV6-4 to TRBJ1-6; a possible D gene is TRBD1 (6 bases). This CDR3 is 14 amino acids long. Trimming left V 10 bases short and J 10 bases short, with 20 bases between. Germline lookup yields CDR1 MRHNA and CDR2 SNTAGT. As DNA, the CDR3 is TGTGCCAACCCAACAAACAGGGAAGACTCACCCCTCCACTTT. Protein sequence: CANPTNREDSPLHF.

This clone was detected only a few times. The J gene is TRBJ2-2, the V gene TRBV9, with D uncertain. There are 14 residues in the CDR3. Trimming removed 0 bases at V and 4 bases at J, with 7 bases between. From germline, CDR1 is SGDLS and CDR2 YYNGEE. CDR3 DNA: TGTGCCAGCAGCGTAGTAGATAGCACCGGGGAGCTGTTTTTT. Protein sequence: CASSVVDSTGELFF.

The chain combines TRBV9 with TRBJ2-7; 10 bases fit TRBD2. CDR3 length equals 16 residues. J was trimmed by 3 bases and V by 1 base; bases with no gene match: 7. CDR1 SGDLS and CDR2 YYNGEE come from the germline V gene. The CDR3 nucleotides are TGTGCCAGCAGCGTATCTTCAGCGGGGGGGATCTACGAGCAGTACTTC. It is translated as CASSVSSAGGIYEQYF.

This clone was picked up one time. The rearrangement links TRBV5-1 to TRBJ1-1; perhaps TRBD1 as D (6 bases). The length of the CDR3 is 14 residues. Germline V CDR1 and CDR2: SGHRS, YFSETQ. V was shortened by 1 base and J by 0 bases, with 7 bases between the two germline ends. The CDR3 reads CASSLTGLNTEAFF. The CDR3 DNA reads as TGCGCCAGCAGCTTGACAGGGTTGAACACTGAAGCTTTCTTT.

This clone was observed a single time. The chain uses TRBV27 and TRBJ2-7; TRBD1 matches at 8 bases. Germline V lookup: CDR1 MNHEY, CDR2 SMNVEV (reference sequence). Trimming cost V 2 bases and J 4 bases; bases outside gene matches: 16. The CDR3 runs to 18 residues. CDR3 loop: CASSLKLVGQGFFYEQYF. CDR3 coding DNA: TGTGCCAGCAGTTTAAAATTGGTCGGACAGGGCTTTTTTTACGAGCAGTACTTC.